The source of this T cell receptor (beta chain) is a study of PD-1 blockade in classical Hodgkin lymphoma (dated by TCRdb to about 2020). For context, the study as a whole: Nivolumab dosing was 3 mg/kg intravenously every 2 weeks, continuing until either disease progression or unacceptable toxicity. The study used CyTOF and TCR beta sequencing to define a peripheral blood immune signature of response to PD-1 blockade in classical Hodgkin lymphoma.

The Qiagen DNeasy kit was used to extract genomic DNA from unsorted PBMCs and from the negatively selected CD4+ and CD8+ fractions. TCR beta CDR3 regions were subjected to amplification by immunoSEQ multiplex PCR with primers that anneal to V and J segments. A synthetic immune receptor repertoire was used to minimize amplification bias, and any residual bias was removed computationally once sequencing was done. As for the original processing: Repertoire diversity was quantified as the Shannon entropy index using custom Python scripts. Unsorted, CD4+ and CD8+ repertoires were analyzed separately, except for combined analyses in which CD4+ and CD8+ sequences were merged in silico. A clone counted as expanded when the clone's frequency after treatment rose at least 2-fold relative to C1D1, and clones undetected at baseline were given a pseudocount of 0.5. Clones with 0 or 1 copy at C1D1 were classified as singleton clones, and clones with 2 or more copies were classified as non-singleton clones. Clones expanded in unsorted samples were labelled as CD4+, CD8+ or unknown by matching protein sequences in sorted samples from the same patient. Diversity changes from C1D1 to C4D1 were tested in paired samples using Wilcoxon tests. This immuneACCESS table, as held by TCRdb, lists in-frame sequences with V and J called but not all clones. Of the missing ones, under half trace to an unresolved V gene in checked studies; the others have no known cause. That table supplies the V and J calls and clone size; D and trimming were determined from the DNA. This sample holds tens of thousands of clones; 87% were observed only once. The top ten constitute around 8.1% of the sample.

General study outcomes and caveats: Lower diversity was seen in patients whose nivolumab began less than 1 year after ASCT, and these patients were left out of later analyses so that immune reconstitution would not confound the results. CD4+ but not CD8+ TCR diversity rose significantly by C4D1 (p=0.0027 vs p=0.16), most apparent in complete responders (p=0.02). Baseline TCR diversity was reported to be lower in newly diagnosed patients than in healthy donors and to be lower still in relapsed/refractory patients. Trial patients with a complete response had baseline diversity similar to that of newly diagnosed patients, while partial responders and progressors had significantly lower diversity. The study was restricted to a single clinical trial cohort, and the causes of repertoire differences, possibly disease activity or prior therapy, were left undefined.

According to the study, the label for this sample's time point signals: cycle 4 day 1 (C4D1), after less than seven weeks of nivolumab. Every trial patient had relapsed following autologous stem cell transplantation, and prior brentuximab vedotin exposure was what differed among cohorts A, B and C. The trial cohort was composed of about 54 patients with relapsed/refractory classical Hodgkin lymphoma, for whom complete response, partial response or progressive disease was recorded as best overall response. Trial patients were treated with single-agent nivolumab in the multi-cohort phase II CheckMate 205 trial. Best overall response was determined by an independent review committee according to the 2007 International Working Group response criteria. Trial PBMCs were collected immediately before nivolumab initiation (C1D1) and during therapy at cycle 2 day 1 and cycle 4 day 1. After peripheral blood was drawn into 8 mL Vacutainer Cell Preparation Tubes, PBMCs were isolated by centrifugation and then cryopreserved.

From a lookup of the germline V gene (reference sequence), CDR1 and CDR2 are LNHDA and SQIVND. The CDR3 sequence holds 14 residues, the cysteine and phenylalanine included. Only the CDR3 portion is preserved as DNA: 42 bases, with reading frame beginning at the first base. V lost 7 bases and J lost 4 bases; the stretch between them is 13 bases long. About this clone itself: Its antigen is unknown. The record has no base qualities; no much larger clone is one base away.

The source was peripheral blood mononuclear cells (PBMCs), collected before the fourth cycle of nivolumab. The rearrangement joined TRBV19 to TRBJ2-2; the D region possibly corresponds to TRBD1 (6 bases align). This TCR came from a human donor with classical Hodgkin lymphoma. CDR3 protein: CASNKQGFTGELFF. The DNA reads as follows: TGTGCCAGTAATAAGCAGGGGTTCACCGGGGAGCTGTTTTTT.